This T cell receptor beta chain comes out of a study of blood T cell repertoires in COVID-19 (dated by TCRdb to 2019 to 2021). At the level of the whole study: The collaborator samples originated in the United States, Italy and Spain and spanned the acute and convalescent phases of COVID-19. The material from the prospective study consisted of cDNA or gDNA derived from T cells, B-cell-depleted T cells, or PBMCs. Subjects who had been exposed to COVID-19, were actively infected with it, or had recovered from it provided the deeply sampled blood TCRbeta repertoires that made up the dataset. The repertoires were made available in a free public database intended to serve as a resource for research on the immune response to SARS-CoV-2. Samples were obtained from the ongoing ImmuneRACE study (first 160 participants) and from 1,254 subjects provided by 6 global collaborators. Sample metadata almost always included a de-identified subject ID, COVID-19 status, age in years and sex. Where available, HLA class I and class II types were obtained from metadata supplied by the sample provider rather than from assay-based typing.

Overall results and qualifications from the work: How much clinical and demographic metadata was included differed by source and by participant, and the metadata was provided uncurated.

Whole blood was collected in K2EDTA tubes by collaborating institutions according to the institutions' own protocols. For TCRbeta analysis, collaborators shipped samples as frozen whole blood, isolated PBMCs, or DNA extracted from either of those sample types. In regard to this clone: Its binding antigen is unknown. No base-level quality is on record; no much larger clone is a single base apart.

The germline V gene (reference sequence) yields MNHEY for CDR1 and SMNVEV for CDR2. Measured from the cysteine to the phenylalanine, the CDR3 is 14 residues long. The CDR3 DNA has 42 bases and is translated from base 1. Trimming costs V 3 bases and J 5 bases, and their ends lie 13 bases apart. TCRbeta CDR3 regions were amplified from genomic DNA using the immunoSEQ Assay, a bias-controlled multiplex PCR. In the paper's pipeline: The number of nucleated cells in each sample was estimated from the amplification of reference gene primers within the assay. To quantify the absolute abundance of each unique TCRbeta CDR3 rearrangement, sequence reads were collapsed and filtered. For each sample, productive Simpson clonality was calculated as the square root of Simpson's diversity index over productive rearrangements. This immuneACCESS table, as held by TCRdb, lists in-frame sequences with V and J called but not all clones. Of the missing ones, under half trace to an unresolved V gene in checked studies; the others have no known cause. D and trimming come from the DNA, and the V and J calls and clone size come from that table. This sample holds around 21,000 clones; almost 90% were observed only once. Of the sample, 11% falls within the top ten clones.

The sequenced sample was peripheral blood. The receptor's source is a human donor in a cohort sampled during active COVID-19. The chain joins TRBV27 to TRBJ1-2; a tentative D match to TRBD1 spans 5 bases. For the CDR3, the sequence is CASSFIGEGYGYTF. The DNA sequence is as follows: TGTGCCAGCAGTTTTATAGGGGAGGGGTATGGCTACACCTTC.